The 3 T cell receptor beta chains given below trace back to one sample, sequenced in a study of cytomegalovirus exposure and HLA in healthy donors. With 60 Vbeta and 13 Jbeta primers, the PCR was carried out. Profiling relied on immunoSEQ multiplex PCR, and the TCRdb table lists in-frame clones only, not all of them. The sample records about 180,000 clones, over 60% being singletons. The sequencing sample was made of PBMCs. The receptors originated from a man aged 18 to 35 in good health and CMV-seronegative.

This clone was observed a single time. The chain has TRBV6-5 and TRBJ2-3; 8 bases fit TRBD2. CDR3 length equals 16 residues. CDR1 is MNHEY and CDR2 is SVGAGI in the germline V gene. With V trimmed by 1 base and J by 3 bases, 6 bases remained unmatched. The CDR3 protein is CASSYFAGGSTDTQYF. CDR3 coding DNA: TGTGCCAGCAGTTACTTTGCGGGGGGCTCGACAGATACGCAGTATTTT.

This clone was picked up one time. The chain combines TRBV28 with TRBJ1-4; 10 bases align to TRBD1. Germline CDR1 and CDR2: MDHEN and SYDVKM. V lost 6 bases, J lost 10 bases, and 11 bases stayed unmatched. CDR3 length: 15 amino acids. CDR3 protein: CASRAAGQGEGKLFF. The CDR3 region has the DNA TGTGCCAGCAGGGCGGCCGGACAGGGGGAGGGAAAACTGTTTTTT.

The chain joins TRBV28 to TRBJ2-2; tentative D call: TRBD1 (6 bases). Germline CDR1 is MDHEN and CDR2 is SYDVKM. V was trimmed by 2 bases and J by 6 bases, leaving 10 bases between them. The CDR3 is 14 residues long. The DNA of the CDR3 is TGTGCCAGCAGTTTAGTAGGGGGTCCCGGGGAGCTGTTTTTT. Translating gives CASSLVGGPGELFF. The complete variable domain, with remaining parts taken from reference TRBV28 and TRBJ2-2, reads DVKVTQSSRYLVKRTGEKVFLECVQDMDHENMFWYRQDPGLGLRLIYFSYDVKMKEKGDIPEGYSVSREKKERFSLILESASTNQTSMYLCASSLVGGPGELFFGEGSRLTVL.